This TCR beta chain was sequenced during a study of T cells in tuberculosis. About the study: Sequenced TCRs come from CD1B-GMM tetramer-binding T cells. A South African cohort included IGRA-negative adolescents, latently infected IGRA-positive adolescents and adults with active tuberculosis.

The CDR3 length is 17 residues. Germline V lookup: CDR1 SGHRS, CDR2 YFSETQ. V lost 6 bases, J lost 1 base, and 17 bases lay in between. Only in-frame clones appear in the TCRdb table, and some are missing; sequencing was by immunoSEQ multiplex PCR. Here the sample spans some 41,000 clones, about 94% being singletons. The origin of this receptor is a donor aged 10-29 years with latent tuberculosis or without tuberculosis infection. Some clones in this sample may be carry-over from other donors' samples. V and J are TRBV5-1 and TRBJ2-6; D remains ambiguous. Source material: PBMCs. The CDR3 is CASTPPFGASGANVLTF. The CDR3 nucleotides are TGCGCCAGCACCCCCCCCTTCGGAGCGTCTGGGGCCAACGTCCTGACTTTC. The variable domain in full, completed from reference TRBV5-1 and TRBJ2-6, reads KAGVTQTPRYLIKTRGQQVTLSCSPISGHRSVSWYQQTPGQGLQFLFEYFSETQRNKGNFPGRFSGRQFSNSRSEMNVSTLELGDSALYLCASTPPFGASGANVLTFGAGSRLTVL.